These 31 T cell receptor beta chains came from one sample sequenced in a study of blood T cell repertoires in COVID-19. The method was immunoSEQ multiplex PCR; TCRdb's version includes in-frame clones alone and lacks a portion of them. The sample holds about 160,000 clones, approximately 91% seen once. Sequenced material: peripheral blood. These receptors all stem from a man aged 18 to 29 with acute or convalescent COVID-19.

This chain uses TRBV27 with TRBJ2-7; D is unclear. The CDR3 length is 13 residues. From germline, CDR1 is MNHEY and CDR2 SMNVEV (reference sequence). V dropped 5 bases and J dropped 3 bases, with 11 bases sitting between them. CDR3 nucleotide sequence: TGTGCCAGCAGTCCCGAGGAAGGCTACGAGCAGTACTTC. Its translation: CASSPEEGYEQYF.

The chain couples TRBV4-1 to TRBJ1-2; D call uncertain. The CDR3 sequence is 14 residues long. Germline CDR1 is MGHRA and CDR2 is YSYEKL. Trimming removed 0 bases from V and 3 bases from J, with 8 bases in between. The CDR3 sequence is CASSQDEVDYGYTF. The CDR3 coding sequence is TGCGCCAGCAGCCAAGATGAGGTAGACTATGGCTACACCTTC.

The CDR3 region has the DNA TGTGCCAGTGGGATCTGGGGCGGAAGAACTGAAGCTTTCTTT. Translation gives CASGIWGGRTEAFF. This rearrangement joins TRBV19 to TRBJ1-1; D possibly corresponds to TRBD1 (5 bases). The CDR3 runs 14 residues. V was pared by 8 bases and J by 5 bases, with 18 bases between. Germline loops: CDR1 LNHDA, CDR2 SQIVND (reference sequence).

The V call is TRBV19, the J call TRBJ2-5, with D possibly matching TRBD1 (6 bases). This CDR3 comprises 14 residues. Between the trimmed V and J ends, which lost 6 bases and 2 bases, there was a span of 13 bases. Germline CDR1 and CDR2: LNHDA and SQIVND (reference sequence). CDR3 protein: CASSRTVSQETQYF. In nucleotides, the CDR3 is TGTGCCAGTAGCCGGACAGTTAGTCAAGAGACCCAGTACTTC.

This clone was seen ten or more times. This chain uses TRBV7-9 with TRBJ1-4; no clear D. This CDR3 region has 16 residues. Looked up from germline, CDR1 is SEHNR and CDR2 is FQNEAQ (reference sequence). V lost 6 bases, J lost 8 bases, and 22 bases lay in between. The CDR3 is CASRPGLAATKEKLFF. CDR3 DNA sequence: TGTGCCAGCAGACCGGGTTTGGCGGCCACCAAAGAAAAACTGTTTTTT.

The chain recombines TRBV19 with TRBJ2-2; 10 bases map to TRBD2. V shed 4 bases, J shed 0 bases, and the junction held 8 bases outside the gene matches. CDR1 LNHDA and CDR2 SQIVND come from the germline V gene (reference sequence). CDR3 length: 18 residues. The CDR3 nucleotides are TGTGCCAGTAGTAAGGAAGGACTAGCGGCCGCGAACACCGGGGAGCTGTTTTTT. The encoded protein is CASSKEGLAAANTGELFF.

The rearrangement uses TRBV5-8 and TRBJ1-2, with D hard to call. Trimming pared 0 bases from V and 8 bases from J, leaving 17 bases between. The CDR3 runs to 15 residues. The germline V gene has CDR1 SGHTS and CDR2 YDEGEE. CDR3 bases: TGTGCCAGCAGCTTGGGACCAACCGCTTCGGGGGGCTACACCTTC. Translated, it gives CASSLGPTASGGYTF.

A note on this clone: Different DNA sequences within this sample yield the same CDR3. J is TRBJ2-1 and V is TRBV5-1; 7 nucleotides line up with TRBD2. CDR1 is SGHRS, CDR2 YFSETQ, per germline. The junction had 3 bases not matched to a gene; V was cut back by 3 bases and J by 0 bases. The CDR3 has 15 residues. Here the CDR3 reads CASSSSGSSYNEQFF. CDR3 DNA: TGCGCCAGCAGCTCTAGCGGCAGCTCCTACAATGAGCAGTTCTTC.

The chain uses TRBV19 and TRBJ2-1; TRBD2 matches at 11 bases. The V gene end was trimmed by 3 bases and the J gene end by 7 bases; junction bases not matched to a gene: 11. The CDR3 is 17 residues long. CDR1 LNHDA and CDR2 SQIVND come from the germline V gene (reference sequence). The CDR3 region is CASSIRALAGELNEQFF. DNA for the CDR3: TGTGCCAGTAGTATCCGCGCACTAGCGGGGGAGCTTAATGAGCAGTTCTTC.

The rearrangement joins TRBV21-1 to TRBJ1-1. TRBV21-1 is given as a pseudogene. This CDR3 region has 14 residues. The DNA for the CDR3 is TGTGCCAGCAGCAAGGACTCGGGGTCCGCTGAAGCTTTCTTT. Its protein is CASSKDSGSAEAFF.

The V and J genes are TRBV2 and TRBJ1-1; D is perhaps TRBD1 (5 bases). The CDR3 spans 14 residues. V lost 2 bases and J 4 bases, leaving 11 bases between the germline ends. Germline CDR1 is SNHLY and CDR2 is FYNNEI. This CDR3 is CASSEIWQGTEAFF. The CDR3, as DNA: TGTGCCAGCAGTGAAATCTGGCAGGGCACTGAAGCTTTCTTT.

This clone came up a few times. The rearrangement links TRBV21-1 to TRBJ1-6. TRBV21-1 is listed as a pseudogene. CDR3 size: 17 residues. The CDR3 bases are TGTGCCAGCAGCAAATCTATGCGGGGTCGGGGGAATTCACCCCTCCACTTT. Translating it yields CASSKSMRGRGNSPLHF.

The V call is TRBV27, the J call TRBJ1-5, with D possibly being TRBD1 (6 bases). The CDR3 runs 16 residues. Germline-derived CDR1 and CDR2 are MNHEY and SMNVEV (reference sequence). Deletions cut 3 bases from V and 2 bases from J, with 14 bases between. CDR3 in DNA: TGTGCCAGCAGTTTGGCGGGGGCAGGGGGCAATCAGCCCCAGCATTTT. Amino acid sequence: CASSLAGAGGNQPQHF.

The chain is built from TRBV6-1 and TRBJ1-4; perhaps TRBD1 as D (6 bases). Germline V gives CDR1 MNHNS, CDR2 SASEGT. V was cut by 1 base and J by 5 bases, with 14 bases left in between. CDR3 length: 16 amino acids. The CDR3 sequence is CASSEVGDRSNEKLFF. In DNA, the CDR3 is TGTGCCAGCAGTGAAGTAGGCGACAGGTCCAATGAAAAACTGTTTTTT.

The rearrangement joins TRBV6-5 to TRBJ1-6, with 7 bases fitting TRBD1. V shed 4 bases, J shed 10 bases, and the junction held 7 bases outside the gene matches. The length of the CDR3 is 14 residues. From germline, CDR1 is MNHEY and CDR2 SVGAGI. The CDR3 nucleotides are TGTGCCAGCAGTTTCCCCTCAGGGGGATCACCCCTCCACTTT. It is translated as CASSFPSGGSPLHF.

V and J are TRBV6-1 and TRBJ1-5; D call uncertain. The CDR3 loop spans 15 amino acids. The V end lost 0 bases, the J end lost 5 bases, and 11 bases lay between the germline ends. Per germline, CDR1 MNHNS and CDR2 SASEGT. CDR3 in amino acids: CASSEAPFSDQPQHF. The CDR3 region has the DNA TGTGCCAGCAGTGAAGCTCCGTTCTCCGATCAGCCCCAGCATTTT.

The V and J genes are TRBV15 and TRBJ2-5, with D possibly matching TRBD1 (5 bases). Per the germline V gene, CDR1 is LNHNV and CDR2 is YYDKDF (reference sequence). The CDR3 consists of 14 residues. V lost 4 bases to trimming and J lost 5 bases, with 14 bases between them. The CDR3 DNA reads as TGTGCCACCAGCAAAAGGGGCGTTGGGGAGACCCAGTACTTC. Translating it yields CATSKRGVGETQYF. The variable domain in full, with the rest retrieved from reference TRBV15 and TRBJ2-5, is DAMVIQNPRYQVTQFGKPVTLSCSQTLNHNVMYWYQQKSSQAPKLLFHYYDKDFNNEADTPDNFQSRRPNTSFCFLDIRSPGLGDTAMYLCATSKRGVGETQYFGPGTRLLVL.

The rearrangement joins TRBV12-5 to TRBJ1-1; 8 positions agree with TRBD1. Germline assignment: CDR1 LGHNT and CDR2 FRNRAP. Unmatched junction bases numbered 5, after V lost 6 bases and J lost 2 bases. This CDR3 contains 14 residues. The CDR3 here is CASGLGQANTEAFF. In DNA form, the CDR3 reads TGTGCTAGTGGGCTGGGACAGGCCAACACTGAAGCTTTCTTT.

This clone has only a few counts. V and J are TRBV15 and TRBJ2-5, with D hard to call. Germline values: CDR1 LNHNV, CDR2 YYDKDF (reference sequence). V was cut by 5 bases and J by 4 bases, with 11 bases left in between. CDR3 length equals 13 residues. The CDR3 DNA reads TGTGCCACCAGCGCCCAGAGGTCAGAGACCCAGTACTTC. Translation: CATSAQRSETQYF.

The CDR3 sequence is CASRQEWNTEAFF. In DNA form, the CDR3 reads TGTGCCAGCAGGCAGGAATGGAACACTGAAGCTTTCTTT. The chain has TRBV2 and TRBJ1-1, with unresolved D. V was trimmed by 6 bases and J by 1 base, leaving 9 bases between them. The CDR3 length is 13 residues. Germline V gene sequence: CDR1 SNHLY, CDR2 FYNNEI.

The chain carries TRBV6-5 and TRBJ1-3; tentative D call: TRBD1 (5 bases). Trimming shortened V by 0 bases and J by 2 bases, and 11 bases separated the two germline ends. This CDR3 has 16 residues. CDR1 MNHEY and CDR2 SVGAGI come from the germline V gene. CDR3 in DNA: TGTGCCAGCAGTTACTCCGGGGGAGGAGCTGGAAACACCATATATTTT. It translates to CASSYSGGGAGNTIYF.

This chain links TRBV6-1 with TRBJ1-5, with 7 nucleotides matching TRBD1. With V trimmed by 3 bases and J by 3 bases, 8 bases remained unmatched. CDR1 is MNHNS and CDR2 is SASEGT in the germline V gene. CDR3 length: 16 amino acids. CDR3 DNA sequence: TGTGCCAGCAGTGAGGGACAGACATATGACAATCAGCCCCAGCATTTT. Amino acids: CASSEGQTYDNQPQHF.

This clone was seen a single time. DNA of the CDR3: TGCGCCAGCAGCCATGTTAGGGGGGGGACTGAAGCTTTCTTT. Translated, it gives CASSHVRGGTEAFF. The chain joins TRBV4-1 to TRBJ1-1, with a tentative D call TRBD1 (6 bases). The CDR3 runs to 14 residues. V was cut by 3 bases and J by 5 bases, with 13 bases left in between. Germline assignment: CDR1 MGHRA and CDR2 YSYEKL.

The CDR3 is CASSPEFSNGYTF. The CDR3 DNA follows: TGTGCCAGCTCACCAGAATTTAGCAATGGCTACACCTTC. The chain is built from TRBV18 and TRBJ1-2; no reliable D call. This CDR3 spans 13 amino acids. V lost 2 bases and J lost 6, with 10 bases in between. From germline, CDR1 is KGHSH and CDR2 LQKENI. Combining the CDR3 with reference TRBV18 and TRBJ1-2 gives the whole variable domain NAGVMQNPRHLVRRRGQEARLRCSPMKGHSHVYWYRQLPEEGLKFMVYLQKENIIDESGMPKERFSAEFPKEGPSILRIQQVVRGDSAAYFCASSPEFSNGYTFGSGTRLTVV.

This clone was counted a single time. The gene calls are TRBV24-1 and TRBJ2-1; D uncertain. Germline assignment: CDR1 KGHDR and CDR2 SFDVKD. This CDR3 has 15 amino acids. V was trimmed by 2 bases and J by 6 bases, leaving 13 bases between them. The CDR3 here is CATSDYSTNLNEQFF. In DNA form, the CDR3 reads TGTGCCACCAGTGATTATTCTACTAATCTCAATGAGCAGTTCTTC.

The J gene is TRBJ2-3, the V gene TRBV5-1; 9 nucleotides line up with TRBD1. The V gene end was trimmed by 7 bases and the J gene end by 2 bases; junction bases not matched to a gene: 8. CDR3 length: 15 amino acids. CDR1 is SGHRS, CDR2 YFSETQ, per germline. In DNA form, the CDR3 reads TGCGCCAGCGGCTCGGGACAGGGTTACACAGATACGCAGTATTTT. Its translation is CASGSGQGYTDTQYF.

V usage is TRBV19 and J usage is TRBJ1-2; D remains ambiguous. Trimming removed 3 bases from V and 7 bases from J, with 18 bases in between. The germline V gene has CDR1 LNHDA and CDR2 SQIVND (reference sequence). The CDR3 totals 15 residues. CDR3 in DNA: TGTGCCAGTAGTATTACGTCGTTGCCAGACTCTGGCTACACCTTC. It codes for CASSITSLPDSGYTF. The full variable domain, completed using reference TRBV19 and TRBJ1-2, is DGGITQSPKYLFRKEGQNVTLSCEQNLNHDAMYWYRQDPGQGLRLIYYSQIVNDFQKGDIAEGYSVSREKKESFPLTVTSAQKNPTAFYLCASSITSLPDSGYTFGSGTRLTVV.

V usage is TRBV3-1 (or the pseudogene TRBV3-2) and J usage is TRBJ1-4; D is uncertain. Trimming removed 0 bases from V and 0 bases from J, with 8 bases in between. CDR3 size: 16 residues. The germline V gene encodes CDR1 LGHDT and CDR2 YNNKEL (reference sequence). The CDR3 sequence is CASSQDRYPTNEKLFF. The CDR3, as DNA: TGTGCCAGCAGCCAAGACAGATATCCAACTAATGAAAAACTGTTTTTT.

The CDR3 coding sequence is TGCGCCAGCAGCCCGTCGGGACAGAACTATGGCTACACCTTC. It encodes CASSPSGQNYGYTF. The chain has TRBV5-1 and TRBJ1-2, with 7 bases identical to TRBD1. The CDR3 covers 14 residues. Germline V gene sequence: CDR1 SGHRS, CDR2 YFSETQ. V trimming: 4 bases; J trimming: 2 bases; junction bases outside the gene matches: 5. The full variable domain, completed using reference TRBV5-1 and TRBJ1-2, is KAGVTQTPRYLIKTRGQQVTLSCSPISGHRSVSWYQQTPGQGLQFLFEYFSETQRNKGNFPGRFSGRQFSNSRSEMNVSTLELGDSALYLCASSPSGQNYGYTFGSGTRLTVV.

The chain employs TRBV5-1 and TRBJ2-1; 10 positions agree with TRBD2. The J segment lost 7 bases and the V segment lost 1 base, leaving 8 bases of the junction unmatched. The germline V gene encodes CDR1 SGHRS and CDR2 YFSETQ. This CDR3 comprises 16 residues. Here the CDR3 reads CASSLYGLADGNEQFF. The CDR3 DNA sequence: TGCGCCAGCAGCTTGTACGGACTAGCGGATGGAAATGAGCAGTTCTTC.

The V gene is TRBV12-3 or TRBV12-4, the J gene TRBJ2-7, with D possibly matching TRBD2 (6 bases). Between the trimmed V and J ends, which lost 6 bases and 3 bases, there was a span of 12 bases. The CDR3 totals 13 residues. The CDR3: CASSLGGVYEQYF. DNA for the CDR3: TGTGCCAGCAGCCTAGGAGGGGTCTACGAGCAGTACTTC.